This T cell receptor beta chain was sequenced during a study of CD8 T cells in ankylosing spondylitis. Study-wide results and limits: According to the report, clones linked to the disease were significantly enriched in matched synovial fluid samples taken from ankylosing spondylitis patients. There were earlier reports of some motif variants in reactive arthritis synovial fluid and blood.

This clonotype was counted many times. Its antigen is currently unknown. Each TCR beta library was made by quantitative 5'-RACE that incorporated molecular barcodes. TCRdb redid the calling of the 5' RACE reads with MiXCR, one entry per CDR3 protein. The profile covers about 320,000 distinct CDR3 sequences, with roughly 11% appearing a single time and around 10% taken by the ten largest. Germline V gives CDR1 SGHTA, CDR2 FQGTGA. With 5 bases clipped from V and 15 bases from J, the junction kept 6 bases outside the gene matches. CDR3 size: 12 residues. The chain has TRBV7-3 and TRBJ2-1; 11 bases are a match to TRBD2. This clonotype originated in a female donor with ankylosing spondylitis or in good health (not recorded which). The sample comprised blood, either unsorted or a sorted T cell fraction (not recorded which). The CDR3 DNA is TGTGCCAGCAGCCTAGGGACTAGCGGCCCGTTCTTC. Amino acids: CASSLGTSGPFF.